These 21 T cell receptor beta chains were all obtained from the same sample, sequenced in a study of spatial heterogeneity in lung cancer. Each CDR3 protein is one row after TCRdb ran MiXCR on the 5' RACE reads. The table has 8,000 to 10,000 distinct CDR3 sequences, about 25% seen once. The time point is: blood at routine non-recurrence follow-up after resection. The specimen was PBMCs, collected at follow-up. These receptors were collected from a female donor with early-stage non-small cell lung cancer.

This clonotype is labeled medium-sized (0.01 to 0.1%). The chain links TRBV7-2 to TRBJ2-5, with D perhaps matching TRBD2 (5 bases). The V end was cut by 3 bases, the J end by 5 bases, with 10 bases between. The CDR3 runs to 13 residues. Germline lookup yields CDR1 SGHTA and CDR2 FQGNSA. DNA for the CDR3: TGTGCCAGCAGCTTCGGAACGGGGGAGACCCAGTACTTC. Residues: CASSFGTGETQYF.

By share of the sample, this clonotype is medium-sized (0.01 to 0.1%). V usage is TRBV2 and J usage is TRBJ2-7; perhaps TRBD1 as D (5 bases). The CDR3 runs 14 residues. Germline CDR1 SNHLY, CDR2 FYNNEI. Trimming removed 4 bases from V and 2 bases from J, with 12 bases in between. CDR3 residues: CASSAGRAPYEQYF. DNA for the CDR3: TGTGCCAGCAGTGCGGGCAGGGCCCCCTACGAGCAGTACTTC. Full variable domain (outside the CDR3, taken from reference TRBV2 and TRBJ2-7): EPEVTQTPSHQVTQMGQEVILRCVPISNHLYFYWYRQILGQKVEFLVSFYNNEISEKSEIFDDQFSVERPDGSNFTLKIRSTKLEDSAMYFCASSAGRAPYEQYFGPGTRLTVT.

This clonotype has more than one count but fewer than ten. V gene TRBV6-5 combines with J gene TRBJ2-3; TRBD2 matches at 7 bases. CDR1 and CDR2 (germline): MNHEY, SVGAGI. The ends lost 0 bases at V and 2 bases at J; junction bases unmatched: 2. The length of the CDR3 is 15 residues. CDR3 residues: CASSYSGGDTDTQYF. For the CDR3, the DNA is TGTGCCAGCAGTTACTCGGGGGGGGACACAGATACGCAGTATTTT.

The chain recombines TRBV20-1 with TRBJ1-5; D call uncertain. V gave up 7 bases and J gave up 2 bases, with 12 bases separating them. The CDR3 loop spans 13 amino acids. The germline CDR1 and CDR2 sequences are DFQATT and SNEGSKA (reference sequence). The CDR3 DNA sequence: TGCAGTGTTCGAGACGGTGGCAATCAGCCCCAGCATTTT. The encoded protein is CSVRDGGNQPQHF.

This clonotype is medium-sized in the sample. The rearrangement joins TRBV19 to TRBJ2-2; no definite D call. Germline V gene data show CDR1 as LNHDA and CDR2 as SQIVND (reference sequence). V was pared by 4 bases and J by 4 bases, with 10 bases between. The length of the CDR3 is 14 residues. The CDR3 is CASSSLLPTGELFF. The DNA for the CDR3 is TGTGCCAGTAGTAGTCTTCTGCCCACCGGGGAGCTGTTTTTT.

The DNA of the CDR3 is TGTGCCAGCAGCCTCAACCGGGGTCCCTACGAGCAGTACTTC. This gives the protein CASSLNRGPYEQYF. V usage is TRBV11-2 and J usage is TRBJ2-7, with D maybe TRBD2 (5 bases). The CDR3 contains 14 residues. Germline lookup yields CDR1 SGHAT and CDR2 FQNNGV. Trimming removed 5 bases at V and 2 bases at J, with 13 bases between.

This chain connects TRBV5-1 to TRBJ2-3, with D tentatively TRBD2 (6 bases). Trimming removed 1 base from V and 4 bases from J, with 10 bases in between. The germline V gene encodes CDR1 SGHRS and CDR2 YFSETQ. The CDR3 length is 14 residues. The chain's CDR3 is CASSLSTGADTQYF. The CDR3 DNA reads TGCGCCAGCAGCTTGTCGACGGGAGCAGATACGCAGTATTTT.

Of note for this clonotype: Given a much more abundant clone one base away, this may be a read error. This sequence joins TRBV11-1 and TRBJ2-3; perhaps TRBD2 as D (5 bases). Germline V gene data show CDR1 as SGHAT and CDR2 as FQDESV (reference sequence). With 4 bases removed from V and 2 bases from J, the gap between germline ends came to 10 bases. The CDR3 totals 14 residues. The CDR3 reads CASSSADHTDTQYF. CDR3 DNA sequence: TGTGCCAGCAGCTCAGCGGACCACACAGATACGCAGTATTTT.

CDR3 nucleotides: TGTGCCAGCAGCGAAGGACAGTATCGAAACACCATATATTTT. It encodes CASSEGQYRNTIYF. The chain joins TRBV7-2 to TRBJ1-3; TRBD1 might be the D (6 bases). Per germline, CDR1 SGHTA and CDR2 FQGNSA. The CDR3 is made up of 14 amino acids. The V gene lost 5 bases and the J gene lost 5 bases, with 13 bases spanning the gap. The full variable domain, with the rest looked up from reference TRBV7-2 and TRBJ1-3, is GAGVSQSPSNKVTEKGKDVELRCDPISGHTALYWYRQSLGQGLEFLIYFQGNSAPDKSGLPSDRFSAERTGGSVSTLTIQRTQQEDSAVYLCASSEGQYRNTIYFGEGSWLTVV.

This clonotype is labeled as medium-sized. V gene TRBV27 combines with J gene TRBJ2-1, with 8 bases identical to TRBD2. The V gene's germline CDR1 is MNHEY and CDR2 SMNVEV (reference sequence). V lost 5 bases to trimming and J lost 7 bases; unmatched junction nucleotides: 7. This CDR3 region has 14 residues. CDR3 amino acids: CASSATGTRNEQFF. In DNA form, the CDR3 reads TGTGCCAGCAGTGCCACCGGGACTAGAAATGAGCAGTTCTTC.

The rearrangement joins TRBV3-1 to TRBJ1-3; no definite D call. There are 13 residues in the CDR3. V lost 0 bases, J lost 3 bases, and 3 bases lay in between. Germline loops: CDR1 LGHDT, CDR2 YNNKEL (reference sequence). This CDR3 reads CASSQDDGNTIYF. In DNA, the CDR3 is TGTGCCAGCAGCCAAGACGATGGAAACACCATATATTTT.

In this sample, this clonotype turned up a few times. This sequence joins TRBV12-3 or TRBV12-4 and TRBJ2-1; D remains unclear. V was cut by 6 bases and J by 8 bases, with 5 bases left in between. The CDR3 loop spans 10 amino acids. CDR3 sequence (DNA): TGTGCCAGCAGAGTCGATGAGCAGTTCTTC. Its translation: CASRVDEQFF.

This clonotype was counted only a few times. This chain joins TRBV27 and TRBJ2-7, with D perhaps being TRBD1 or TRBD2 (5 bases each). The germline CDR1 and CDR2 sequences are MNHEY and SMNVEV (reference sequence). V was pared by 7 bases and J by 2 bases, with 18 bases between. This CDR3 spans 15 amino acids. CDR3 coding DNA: TGTGCCAGCACCCTCCTAGGGGACGGTACCTACGAGCAGTACTTC. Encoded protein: CASTLLGDGTYEQYF.

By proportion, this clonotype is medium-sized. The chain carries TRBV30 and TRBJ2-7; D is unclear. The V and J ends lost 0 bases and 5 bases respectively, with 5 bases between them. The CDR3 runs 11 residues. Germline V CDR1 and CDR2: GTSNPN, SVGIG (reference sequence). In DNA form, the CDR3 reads TGTGCCTGGAGTGTCGCCCACGAGCAGTACTTC. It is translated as CAWSVAHEQYF. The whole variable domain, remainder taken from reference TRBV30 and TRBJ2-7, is SQTIHQWPATLVQPVGSPLSLECTVEGTSNPNLYWYRQAAGRGLQLLFYSVGIGQISSEVPQNLSASRPQDRQFILSSKKLLLSDSGFYLCAWSVAHEQYFGPGTRLTVT.

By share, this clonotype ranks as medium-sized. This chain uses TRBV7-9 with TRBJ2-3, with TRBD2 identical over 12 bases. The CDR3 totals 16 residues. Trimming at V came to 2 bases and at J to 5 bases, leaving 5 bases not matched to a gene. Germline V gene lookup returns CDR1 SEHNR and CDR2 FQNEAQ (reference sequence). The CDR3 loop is CASSLLAGGPVDTQYF. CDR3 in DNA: TGTGCCAGCAGCTTACTAGCGGGAGGGCCCGTAGATACGCAGTATTTT.

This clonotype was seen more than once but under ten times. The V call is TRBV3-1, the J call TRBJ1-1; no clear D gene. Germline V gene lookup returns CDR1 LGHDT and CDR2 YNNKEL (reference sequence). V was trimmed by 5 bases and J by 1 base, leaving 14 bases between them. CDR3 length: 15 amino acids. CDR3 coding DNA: TGTGCCAGCAGCTCTTCGGCTCGCAGGAACACTGAAGCTTTCTTT. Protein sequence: CASSSSARRNTEAFF.

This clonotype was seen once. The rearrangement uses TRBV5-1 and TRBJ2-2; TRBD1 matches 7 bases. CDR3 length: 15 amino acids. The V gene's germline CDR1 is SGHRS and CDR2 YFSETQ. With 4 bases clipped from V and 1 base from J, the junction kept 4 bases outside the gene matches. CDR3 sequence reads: CASSTGQRNTGELFF. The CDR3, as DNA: TGCGCCAGCAGCACGGGACAGAGGAACACCGGGGAGCTGTTTTTT.

The CDR3 spells CSATEATNEKLFF. DNA of the CDR3: TGCAGCGCCACAGAAGCAACTAATGAAAAACTGTTTTTT. This rearrangement joins TRBV29-1 to TRBJ1-4; no clear D gene. The CDR3 is 13 amino acids. Per germline, CDR1 SQVTM and CDR2 ANQGSEA. Trimming pared 7 bases from V and 0 bases from J, leaving 9 bases between. Supplemented by reference TRBV29-1 and TRBJ1-4, the full variable domain reads SAVISQKPSRDICQRGTSLTIQCQVDSQVTMMFWYRQQPGQSLTLIATANQGSEATYESGFVIDKFPISRPNLTFSTLTVSNMSPEDSSIYLCSATEATNEKLFFGSGTQLSVL.

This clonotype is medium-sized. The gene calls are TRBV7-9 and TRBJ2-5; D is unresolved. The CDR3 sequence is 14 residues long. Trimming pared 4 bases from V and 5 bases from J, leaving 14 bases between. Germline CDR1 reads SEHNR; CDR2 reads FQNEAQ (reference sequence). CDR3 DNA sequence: TGTGCCAGCAGCTCTCAAAGGGTCCGGGAGACCCAGTACTTC. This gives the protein CASSSQRVRETQYF. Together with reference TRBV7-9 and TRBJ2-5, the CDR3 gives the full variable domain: DTGVSQNPRHKITKRGQNVTFRCDPISEHNRLYWYRQTLGQGPEFLTYFQNEAQLEKSRLLSDRFSAERPKGSFSTLEIQRTEQGDSAMYLCASSSQRVRETQYFGPGTRLLVL.

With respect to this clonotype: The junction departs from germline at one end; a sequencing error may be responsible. CDR3: CASNLGGIYGYTF. Here the CDR3 DNA reads TGTGCCAGCAACTTAGGGGGCATCTATGGCTACACCTTC. V and J are TRBV11-2 and TRBJ1-2; 7 nucleotides align to TRBD1. From germline, CDR1 is SGHAT and CDR2 FQNNGV. The CDR3 extends over 13 amino acids. The full variable domain, in which reference TRBV11-2 and TRBJ1-2 provide the parts outside the CDR3, is EAGVAQSPRYKIIEKRQSVAFWCNPISGHATLYWYQQILGQGPKLLIQFQNNGVVDDSQLPKDRFSAERLKGVDSTLKIQPAKLEDSAVYLCASNLGGIYGYTFGSGTRLTVV.

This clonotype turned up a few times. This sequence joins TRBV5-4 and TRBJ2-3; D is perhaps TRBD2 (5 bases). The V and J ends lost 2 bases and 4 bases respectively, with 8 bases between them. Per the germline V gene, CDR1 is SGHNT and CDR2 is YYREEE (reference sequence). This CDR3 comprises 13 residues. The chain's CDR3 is CASSFPSSDTQYF. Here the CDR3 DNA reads TGTGCCAGCAGCTTCCCTAGCTCAGATACGCAGTATTTT.